Listed below are T cell receptor beta chains from one sample, sequenced in a study of blood T cells in healthy people across ages. TCRdb ran MiXCR on the 5' RACE reads and lists one entry per CDR3 protein. The data contain around 1.7 million distinct CDR3 sequences, 25% to 30% of them singletons. Sequences were obtained from blood. All receptors derive from a woman between 25 and 40 years old in good health. Each CDR3 is given with its conserved first and last residue. Each record gives: CDR3 length, V gene, J gene, clone size, D gene, CDR3 DNA, CDR3 protein. D genes are given only for firm matches. Clone size is given for some rows only: seen once, a few or many times, or a class if the clone is expanded.

CDR3 length: 16; V gene: TRBV14; J gene: TRBJ2-3; clone size: few; D gene: -; CDR3 DNA: TGTGCCAGCAGCCAAGCTATTACAAGTCTCAAAGATACGCAGTATTTT; CDR3 protein: CASSQAITSLKDTQYF
CDR3 length: 13; V gene: TRBV2; J gene: TRBJ1-1; clone size: many; D gene: -; CDR3 DNA: TGTGCCAGCAGCGTTAGGGGGGACACTGAAGCTTTCTTT; CDR3 protein: CASSVRGDTEAFF
CDR3 length: 14; V gene: TRBV5-1; J gene: TRBJ2-5; clone size: few; D gene: -; CDR3 DNA: TGCGCCAGCAGCGAAGGAGGACAGCAAGAGACCCAGTACTTC; CDR3 protein: CASSEGGQQETQYF
CDR3 length: 14; V gene: TRBV6-5; J gene: TRBJ2-1; clone size: few; D gene: -; CDR3 DNA: TGTGCCAGCGAGTCCGGCGGGACCTACAATGAGCAGTTCTTC; CDR3 protein: CASESGGTYNEQFF
CDR3 length: 10; V gene: TRBV29-1; J gene: TRBJ1-1; clone size: many; D gene: -; CDR3 DNA: TGCAGCGGGAAGAACACTGAAGCTTTCTTT; CDR3 protein: CSGKNTEAFF
CDR3 length: 15; V gene: TRBV20-1; J gene: TRBJ2-5; clone size: many; D gene: -; CDR3 DNA: TGCAGTGCATCCTTGTCCGGCCGGGGAGAAGAGACCCAGTACTTC; CDR3 protein: CSASLSGRGEETQYF
CDR3 length: 16; V gene: TRBV27; J gene: TRBJ2-5; clone size: -; D gene: TRBD2; CDR3 DNA: TGTGCCAGCCGCCTTGGAGGGGCGGGGGGCCGGGAGACCCAGTACTTC; CDR3 protein: CASRLGGAGGRETQYF
CDR3 length: 15; V gene: TRBV2; J gene: TRBJ2-1; clone size: many; D gene: TRBD2; CDR3 DNA: TGTGCCAGGGTCAATAGCGGGAGGCTTACCGATGAGCAGTTCTTC; CDR3 protein: CARVNSGRLTDEQFF
CDR3 length: 16; V gene: TRBV5-1; J gene: TRBJ2-3; clone size: -; D gene: TRBD2; CDR3 DNA: TGCGCCAGCAGCTTCGGGACTAGCGGGAGATCAGATACGCAGTATTTT; CDR3 protein: CASSFGTSGRSDTQYF
CDR3 length: 13; V gene: TRBV2; J gene: TRBJ1-5; clone size: -; D gene: -; CDR3 DNA: TGTGCCAGCAGTGCCCGGAGGCAGGAGCCCCAGCATTTT; CDR3 protein: CASSARRQEPQHF
CDR3 length: 15; V gene: TRBV2; J gene: TRBJ1-1; clone size: -; D gene: -; CDR3 DNA: TGTGCCAGCAGTGAGGTACCCCCTTTGAACACTGAAGCTTTCTTT; CDR3 protein: CASSEVPPLNTEAFF
CDR3 length: 15; V gene: TRBV7-2; J gene: TRBJ2-5; clone size: -; D gene: -; CDR3 DNA: TGTGCCAGCAGCTCCGACTGGACCCGGAAAGAGACCCAGTACTTC; CDR3 protein: CASSSDWTRKETQYF
CDR3 length: 15; V gene: TRBV29-1; J gene: TRBJ2-3; clone size: -; D gene: -; CDR3 DNA: TGCAGCGTTGAAGATCGTGGACAGAGGTCAGATACGCAGTATTTT; CDR3 protein: CSVEDRGQRSDTQYF
CDR3 length: 15; V gene: TRBV7-9; J gene: TRBJ1-1; clone size: few; D gene: TRBD1; CDR3 DNA: TGTGCCAGCAGATGGTCAGGGGGTTTCGACACTGAAGCTTTCTTT; CDR3 protein: CASRWSGGFDTEAFF
CDR3 length: 12; V gene: TRBV28; J gene: TRBJ1-2; clone size: -; D gene: -; CDR3 DNA: TGTGCCAGCTATGAGGGGGGCTATGGCTACACCTTC; CDR3 protein: CASYEGGYGYTF
CDR3 length: 11; V gene: TRBV29-1; J gene: TRBJ2-1; clone size: -; D gene: -; CDR3 DNA: TGCAGCGGCCCGGTGGGAAATGAGCAGTTCTTC; CDR3 protein: CSGPVGNEQFF
CDR3 length: 16; V gene: TRBV4-2; J gene: TRBJ2-5; clone size: once; D gene: -; CDR3 DNA: TGTGCCAGCAGCCAGGGCGGGACTCCAGCAGAAGAGACCCAGTACTTC; CDR3 protein: CASSQGGTPAEETQYF
CDR3 length: 15; V gene: TRBV20-1; J gene: TRBJ1-1; clone size: -; D gene: TRBD1; CDR3 DNA: TGCAGTGCTAGCTCCGGGACAGGGGGCGTGGGTGAAGCTTTCTTT; CDR3 protein: CSASSGTGGVGEAFF
CDR3 length: 13; V gene: TRBV16; J gene: TRBJ2-7; clone size: -; D gene: -; CDR3 DNA: TGTGCCAGCAGCGATACACAGGTACACGAGCAGTACTTC; CDR3 protein: CASSDTQVHEQYF
CDR3 length: 13; V gene: TRBV10-3; J gene: TRBJ1-1; clone size: few; D gene: -; CDR3 DNA: TGTGCCATCAGTGAAGGTCAAGATACTGAAGCTTTCTTT; CDR3 protein: CAISEGQDTEAFF
CDR3 length: 12; V gene: TRBV10-3; J gene: TRBJ1-2; clone size: many; D gene: -; CDR3 DNA: TGTGCCATCAGGGACAGCAACTATGGCTACACCTTC; CDR3 protein: CAIRDSNYGYTF
CDR3 length: 17; V gene: TRBV20-1; J gene: TRBJ2-7; clone size: few; D gene: -; CDR3 DNA: TGCAGTGCGCCGGGGTGGGATGGGGCCAGAAAGACCTACGAGCAGTACTTC; CDR3 protein: CSAPGWDGARKTYEQYF
CDR3 length: 15; V gene: TRBV11-3; J gene: TRBJ2-2; clone size: -; D gene: -; CDR3 DNA: TGTGCCAGCAGCTTGGCGACAGTTAACACCGGGGAGCTGTTTTTT; CDR3 protein: CASSLATVNTGELFF
CDR3 length: 11; V gene: TRBV7-6; J gene: TRBJ2-1; clone size: -; D gene: -; CDR3 DNA: TGTGCCAGCAGTTTCGGACTACAGCAGTTCTTC; CDR3 protein: CASSFGLQQFF
CDR3 length: 13; V gene: TRBV6-1; J gene: TRBJ1-4; clone size: -; D gene: -; CDR3 DNA: TGTGCCAGCAGTTCGGGCCCGGGTGAAAAACTGTTTTTT; CDR3 protein: CASSSGPGEKLFF
CDR3 length: 12; V gene: TRBV9; J gene: TRBJ2-3; clone size: -; D gene: -; CDR3 DNA: TGTGCCAGCAGCCGTAGCCCAGATACGCAGTATTTT; CDR3 protein: CASSRSPDTQYF
CDR3 length: 14; V gene: TRBV5-1; J gene: TRBJ1-1; clone size: -; D gene: -; CDR3 DNA: TGCGCCAGCAGCTTATCACAGACGAACACTGAAGCTTTCTTT; CDR3 protein: CASSLSQTNTEAFF
CDR3 length: 12; V gene: TRBV10-2; J gene: TRBJ2-5; clone size: few; D gene: -; CDR3 DNA: TGCGCCGCTCGAGGTCCCGCGAAGACCCAGTACTTC; CDR3 protein: CAARGPAKTQYF
CDR3 length: 20; V gene: TRBV15; J gene: TRBJ1-2; clone size: -; D gene: TRBD1; CDR3 DNA: TGTGCCACCAGCAGAGACCGGAGGACCGGGACAGGAGTCCGGGGCTATGGCTACACCTTC; CDR3 protein: CATSRDRRTGTGVRGYGYTF
CDR3 length: 13; V gene: TRBV5-1; J gene: TRBJ2-5; clone size: -; D gene: TRBD1; CDR3 DNA: TGCGCCAGCGGGGGACAGCCGAAAGAGACCCAGTACTTC; CDR3 protein: CASGGQPKETQYF
CDR3 length: 17; V gene: TRBV7-2; J gene: TRBJ1-5; clone size: many; D gene: -; CDR3 DNA: TGTGCCAGCAGCTTAGTAGCTCGGTCGGGGGGCAATCAGCCCCAGCATTTT; CDR3 protein: CASSLVARSGGNQPQHF
CDR3 length: 17; V gene: TRBV13; J gene: TRBJ2-1; clone size: -; D gene: -; CDR3 DNA: TGTGCCAGCAGCTCCCACTCACCCACAGGGATCTCCAATGAGCAGTTCTTC; CDR3 protein: CASSSHSPTGISNEQFF
CDR3 length: 13; V gene: TRBV15; J gene: TRBJ2-5; clone size: -; D gene: -; CDR3 DNA: TGTGCCACCAGCAGAGCACCCCAAGAGACCCAGTACTTC; CDR3 protein: CATSRAPQETQYF
CDR3 length: 15; V gene: TRBV12-3/TRBV12-4; J gene: TRBJ2-5; clone size: many; D gene: TRBD2; CDR3 DNA: TGTGCCAGCAAGCTTGACCGGGGGGTGGGTGAGACCCAGTACTTC; CDR3 protein: CASKLDRGVGETQYF
CDR3 length: 14; V gene: TRBV5-1; J gene: TRBJ1-4; clone size: few; D gene: -; CDR3 DNA: TGCGCCAGCAGCTTGGGTCGGATGAATGAAAAACTGTTTTTT; CDR3 protein: CASSLGRMNEKLFF
CDR3 length: 16; V gene: TRBV29-1; J gene: TRBJ2-7; clone size: -; D gene: TRBD1; CDR3 DNA: TGCAGCGTTGGGGGGACAGGGGGCGAGCCCTCCTACGAGCAGTACTTC; CDR3 protein: CSVGGTGGEPSYEQYF
CDR3 length: 11; V gene: TRBV10-3; J gene: TRBJ2-5; clone size: -; D gene: -; CDR3 DNA: TGTGCCATCAGTGAGTCGGGGGAGCAGTACTTC; CDR3 protein: CAISESGEQYF
CDR3 length: 14; V gene: TRBV9; J gene: TRBJ2-3; clone size: -; D gene: -; CDR3 DNA: TGTGCCAGCAGCGCAGGAGGAAGGGCAGATACGCAGTATTTT; CDR3 protein: CASSAGGRADTQYF
CDR3 length: 9; V gene: TRBV6-8; J gene: TRBJ2-4; clone size: many; D gene: -; CDR3 DNA: TGTGCCAGCTCGGGGATTCAGTACTTC; CDR3 protein: CASSGIQYF
CDR3 length: 12; V gene: TRBV29-1; J gene: TRBJ2-7; clone size: -; D gene: -; CDR3 DNA: TGCAGCGGCTCGACCAGCTTCTACGAGCAGTACTTC; CDR3 protein: CSGSTSFYEQYF
CDR3 length: 13; V gene: TRBV10-3; J gene: TRBJ2-4; clone size: -; D gene: TRBD2; CDR3 DNA: TGTGCCATCAGCTTGGGACTAGGGAATGAGCAGTACTTC; CDR3 protein: CAISLGLGNEQYF
CDR3 length: 17; V gene: TRBV20-1; J gene: TRBJ2-5; clone size: -; D gene: -; CDR3 DNA: TGCAGTGCTAGAGATCGATACTCCGGGAAACCGCGTGAGACCCAGTACTTC; CDR3 protein: CSARDRYSGKPRETQYF
CDR3 length: 16; V gene: TRBV13; J gene: TRBJ2-6; clone size: -; D gene: TRBD2; CDR3 DNA: TGTGCCAGCAGCGCCGGGACTATCGTAGGGGCCAACGTCCTGACTTTC; CDR3 protein: CASSAGTIVGANVLTF
CDR3 length: 13; V gene: TRBV12-3/TRBV12-4; J gene: TRBJ2-1; clone size: few; D gene: -; CDR3 DNA: TGTGCCAGCAGAATACAGGGATGGAATGAGCAGTTCTTC; CDR3 protein: CASRIQGWNEQFF
CDR3 length: 15; V gene: TRBV15; J gene: TRBJ2-7; clone size: -; D gene: -; CDR3 DNA: TGTGCCACCAGCCAAGAATCAGGGTCCTCCTACGAGCAGTACTTC; CDR3 protein: CATSQESGSSYEQYF
CDR3 length: 15; V gene: TRBV10-3; J gene: TRBJ2-7; clone size: many; D gene: -; CDR3 DNA: TGTGCCATCAAGCCAGAACGGAGGGGGTGGAACGAGCAGTACTTC; CDR3 protein: CAIKPERRGWNEQYF
CDR3 length: 15; V gene: TRBV4-3; J gene: TRBJ1-1; clone size: -; D gene: -; CDR3 DNA: TGCGCCAGCAGCAGTGAACTGGGGTTGAACACTGAAGCTTTCTTT; CDR3 protein: CASSSELGLNTEAFF
CDR3 length: 15; V gene: TRBV3-1; J gene: TRBJ1-2; clone size: -; D gene: -; CDR3 DNA: TGTGCCAGCAGCCAAGAGTGGCAGGGAGGTTCTGGCTACACCTTC; CDR3 protein: CASSQEWQGGSGYTF
CDR3 length: 14; V gene: TRBV20-1; J gene: TRBJ2-5; clone size: once; D gene: TRBD2; CDR3 DNA: TGCAGTGCTAGTATGCTAGCGGGAGAAGAGACCCAGTACTTC; CDR3 protein: CSASMLAGEETQYF
CDR3 length: 11; V gene: TRBV20-1; J gene: TRBJ2-7; clone size: -; D gene: -; CDR3 DNA: TGCAGTGCTGGTATGAGGGACGAGCAGTACTTC; CDR3 protein: CSAGMRDEQYF
CDR3 length: 15; V gene: TRBV4-1; J gene: TRBJ2-7; clone size: -; D gene: -; CDR3 DNA: TGCGCCAGCAGCCAAGAGTCCAGACCGAGCTACGAGCAGTACTTC; CDR3 protein: CASSQESRPSYEQYF
CDR3 length: 14; V gene: TRBV6-5; J gene: TRBJ2-2; clone size: once; D gene: -; CDR3 DNA: TGTGCCAGCAGGTCCGACAGGAACACCGGGGAGCTGTTTTTT; CDR3 protein: CASRSDRNTGELFF
CDR3 length: 12; V gene: TRBV12-3/TRBV12-4; J gene: TRBJ2-2; clone size: once; D gene: -; CDR3 DNA: TGTGCCAGCACTCAGAATGACGGGGAGCTGTTTTTT; CDR3 protein: CASTQNDGELFF
CDR3 length: 15; V gene: TRBV7-2; J gene: TRBJ1-4; clone size: few; D gene: -; CDR3 DNA: TGTGCCAGCAGCTCTACCCGAGCGTACAGGGAAAAACTGTTTTTT; CDR3 protein: CASSSTRAYREKLFF
CDR3 length: 15; V gene: TRBV4-2; J gene: TRBJ2-7; clone size: -; D gene: TRBD2; CDR3 DNA: TGTGCCAGCAGCCAGGAAAAGGGACTATCCTACGAGCAGTACTTC; CDR3 protein: CASSQEKGLSYEQYF
CDR3 length: 15; V gene: TRBV20-1; J gene: TRBJ1-2; clone size: few; D gene: TRBD1; CDR3 DNA: TGCAGTGCTAGACCAACAGGGGGCGAGAACTATGGCTACACCTTC; CDR3 protein: CSARPTGGENYGYTF
CDR3 length: 15; V gene: TRBV5-1; J gene: TRBJ1-2; clone size: -; D gene: TRBD1; CDR3 DNA: TGCGCCAGCAGCTTGGGCCGGGACAGGTACTATGGCTACACCTTC; CDR3 protein: CASSLGRDRYYGYTF
CDR3 length: 13; V gene: TRBV5-1; J gene: TRBJ1-1; clone size: -; D gene: -; CDR3 DNA: TGCGCCAGCAGCTTGGCGATTAACACTGAAGCTTTCTTT; CDR3 protein: CASSLAINTEAFF
CDR3 length: 15; V gene: TRBV6-5; J gene: TRBJ2-4; clone size: many; D gene: -; CDR3 DNA: TGTGCCAGCAACCGAGGGAGATACAAAGGGGACATTCAGTACTTC; CDR3 protein: CASNRGRYKGDIQYF